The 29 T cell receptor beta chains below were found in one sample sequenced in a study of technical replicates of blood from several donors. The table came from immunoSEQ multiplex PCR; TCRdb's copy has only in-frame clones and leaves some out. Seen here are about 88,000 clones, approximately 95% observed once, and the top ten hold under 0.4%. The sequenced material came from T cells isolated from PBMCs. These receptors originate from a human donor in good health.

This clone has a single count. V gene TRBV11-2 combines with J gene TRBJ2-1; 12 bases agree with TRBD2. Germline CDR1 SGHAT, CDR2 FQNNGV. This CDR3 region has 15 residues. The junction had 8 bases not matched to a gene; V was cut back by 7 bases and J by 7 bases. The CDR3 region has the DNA TGTGCCAGCAACTCCGGGACTAGCGGGCGAAATGAGCAGTTCTTC. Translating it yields CASNSGTSGRNEQFF.

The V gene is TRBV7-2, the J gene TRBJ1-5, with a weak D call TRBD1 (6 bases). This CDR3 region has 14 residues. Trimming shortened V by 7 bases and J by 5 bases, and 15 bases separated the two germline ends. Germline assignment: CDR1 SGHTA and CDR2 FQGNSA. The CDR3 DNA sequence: TGTGCCAGCACCCTAAGGGGGGGAGATCAGCCCCAGCATTTT. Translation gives CASTLRGGDQPQHF. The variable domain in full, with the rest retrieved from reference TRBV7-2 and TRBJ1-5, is GAGVSQSPSNKVTEKGKDVELRCDPISGHTALYWYRQSLGQGLEFLIYFQGNSAPDKSGLPSDRFSAERTGGSVSTLTIQRTQQEDSAVYLCASTLRGGDQPQHFGDGTRLSIL.

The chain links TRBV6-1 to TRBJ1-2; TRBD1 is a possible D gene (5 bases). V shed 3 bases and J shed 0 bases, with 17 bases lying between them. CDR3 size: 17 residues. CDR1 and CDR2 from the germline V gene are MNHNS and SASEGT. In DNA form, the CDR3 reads TGTGCCAGCAGTGATTTTTTGGGACTGTCGACTAACTATGGCTACACCTTC. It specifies CASSDFLGLSTNYGYTF.

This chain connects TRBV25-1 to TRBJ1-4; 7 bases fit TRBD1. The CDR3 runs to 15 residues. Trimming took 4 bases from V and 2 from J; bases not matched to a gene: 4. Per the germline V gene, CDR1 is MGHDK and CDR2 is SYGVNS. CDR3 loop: CASSGIQGTNEKLFF. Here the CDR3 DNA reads TGTGCCAGCAGTGGTATACAGGGGACTAATGAAAAACTGTTTTTT.

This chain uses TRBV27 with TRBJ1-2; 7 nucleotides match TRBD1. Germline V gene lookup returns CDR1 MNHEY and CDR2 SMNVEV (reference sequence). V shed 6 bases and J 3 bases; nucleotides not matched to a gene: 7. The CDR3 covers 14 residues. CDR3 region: CASSHRGPHYGYTF. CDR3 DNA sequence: TGTGCCAGCAGCCACAGGGGACCCCACTATGGCTACACCTTC.

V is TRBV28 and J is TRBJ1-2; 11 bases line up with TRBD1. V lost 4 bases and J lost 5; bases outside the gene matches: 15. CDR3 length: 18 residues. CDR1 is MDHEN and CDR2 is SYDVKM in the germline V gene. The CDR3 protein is CASSWALHPGQGGYGYTF. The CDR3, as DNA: TGTGCCAGCAGTTGGGCCCTTCACCCGGGACAGGGGGGGTATGGCTACACCTTC.

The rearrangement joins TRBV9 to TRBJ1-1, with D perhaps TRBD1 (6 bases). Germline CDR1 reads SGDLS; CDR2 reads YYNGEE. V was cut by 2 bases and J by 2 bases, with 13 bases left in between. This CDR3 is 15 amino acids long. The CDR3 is CASSVFGQSNTEAFF. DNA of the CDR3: TGTGCCAGCAGCGTGTTTGGACAGTCCAACACTGAAGCTTTCTTT.

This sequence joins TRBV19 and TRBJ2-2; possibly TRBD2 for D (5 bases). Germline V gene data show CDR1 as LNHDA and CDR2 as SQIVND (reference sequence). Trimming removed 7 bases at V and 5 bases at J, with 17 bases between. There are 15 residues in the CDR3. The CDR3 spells CASTNPLAVTGELFF. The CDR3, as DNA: TGTGCCAGTACGAACCCCCTAGCAGTAACCGGGGAGCTGTTTTTT.

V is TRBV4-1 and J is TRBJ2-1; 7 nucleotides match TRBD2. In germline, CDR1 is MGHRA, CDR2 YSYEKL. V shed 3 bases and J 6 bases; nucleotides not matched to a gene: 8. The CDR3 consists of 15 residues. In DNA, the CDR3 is TGCGCCAGCAGCCATATGAGCGGGAATGGCAATGAGCAGTTCTTC. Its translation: CASSHMSGNGNEQFF.

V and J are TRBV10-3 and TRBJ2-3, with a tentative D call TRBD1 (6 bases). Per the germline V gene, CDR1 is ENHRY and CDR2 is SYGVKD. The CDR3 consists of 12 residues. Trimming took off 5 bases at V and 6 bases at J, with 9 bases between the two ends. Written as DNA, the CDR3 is TGTGCCATCAGTTCCCAGGGGGATACGCAGTATTTT. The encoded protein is CAISSQGDTQYF.

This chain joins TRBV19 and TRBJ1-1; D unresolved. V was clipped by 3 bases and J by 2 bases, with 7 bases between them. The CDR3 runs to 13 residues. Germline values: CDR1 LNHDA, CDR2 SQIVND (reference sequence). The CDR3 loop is CASSMGRNTEAFF. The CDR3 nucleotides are TGTGCCAGTAGTATGGGCCGCAACACTGAAGCTTTCTTT.

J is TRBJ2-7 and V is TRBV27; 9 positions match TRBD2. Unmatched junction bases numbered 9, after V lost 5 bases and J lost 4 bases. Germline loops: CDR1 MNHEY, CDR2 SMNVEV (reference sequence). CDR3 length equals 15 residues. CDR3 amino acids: CASSHLAGATYEQYF. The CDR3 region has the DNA TGTGCCAGCAGTCACTTAGCGGGGGCTACATACGAGCAGTACTTC.

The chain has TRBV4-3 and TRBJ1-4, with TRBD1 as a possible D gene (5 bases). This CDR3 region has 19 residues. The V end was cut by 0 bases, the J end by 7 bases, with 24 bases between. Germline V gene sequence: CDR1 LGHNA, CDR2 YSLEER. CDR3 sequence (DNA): TGCGCCAGCAGCCAAGAGCTCCCGCTGATGGGGGGTGACCTTGAAAAACTGTTTTTT. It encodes CASSQELPLMGGDLEKLFF.

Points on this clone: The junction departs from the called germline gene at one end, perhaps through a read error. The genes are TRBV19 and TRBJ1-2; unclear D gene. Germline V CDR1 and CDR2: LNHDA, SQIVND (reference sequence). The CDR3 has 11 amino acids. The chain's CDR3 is CAGRAPGGYTF. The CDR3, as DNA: TGTGCCGGTAGGGCCCCTGGTGGCTACACCTTC.

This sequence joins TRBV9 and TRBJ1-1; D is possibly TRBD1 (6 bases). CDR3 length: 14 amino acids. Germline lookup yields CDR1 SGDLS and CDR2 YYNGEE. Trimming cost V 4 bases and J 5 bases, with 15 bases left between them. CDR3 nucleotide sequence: TGTGCCAGCAGCCCGACAGGAGACGGAACTGAAGCTTTCTTT. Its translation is CASSPTGDGTEAFF.

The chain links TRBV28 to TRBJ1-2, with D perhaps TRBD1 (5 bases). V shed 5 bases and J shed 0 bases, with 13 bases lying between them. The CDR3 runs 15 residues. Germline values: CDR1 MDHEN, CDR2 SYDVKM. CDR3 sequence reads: CASSPPGGTNYGYTF. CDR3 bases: TGTGCCAGCAGTCCACCGGGGGGTACTAACTATGGCTACACCTTC.

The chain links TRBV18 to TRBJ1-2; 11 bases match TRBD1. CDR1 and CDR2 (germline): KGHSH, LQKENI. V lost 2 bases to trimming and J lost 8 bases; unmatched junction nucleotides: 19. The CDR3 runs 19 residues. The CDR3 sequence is CASSPWTPGQGVIGEGYTF. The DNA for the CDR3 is TGTGCCAGCTCACCATGGACCCCGGGACAGGGGGTAATTGGAGAAGGCTACACCTTC.

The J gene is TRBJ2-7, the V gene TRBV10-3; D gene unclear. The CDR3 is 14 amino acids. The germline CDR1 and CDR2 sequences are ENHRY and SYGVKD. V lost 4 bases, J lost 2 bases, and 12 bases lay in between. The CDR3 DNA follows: TGTGCCATCAGTGCCCGGTCCGGTGCCTACGAGCAGTACTTC. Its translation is CAISARSGAYEQYF.

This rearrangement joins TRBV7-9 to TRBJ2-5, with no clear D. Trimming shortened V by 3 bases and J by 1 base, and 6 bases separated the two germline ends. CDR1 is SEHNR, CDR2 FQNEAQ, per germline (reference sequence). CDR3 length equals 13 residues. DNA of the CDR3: TGTGCCAGCAGCTTTCGAGTCCAAGAGACCCAGTACTTC. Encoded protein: CASSFRVQETQYF.

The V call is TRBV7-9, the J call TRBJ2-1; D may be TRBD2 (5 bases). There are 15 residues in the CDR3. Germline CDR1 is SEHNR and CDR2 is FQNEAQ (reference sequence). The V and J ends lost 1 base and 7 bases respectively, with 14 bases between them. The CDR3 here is CASSLGYGVTNEQFF. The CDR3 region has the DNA TGTGCCAGCAGCTTAGGTTACGGGGTGACGAATGAGCAGTTCTTC.

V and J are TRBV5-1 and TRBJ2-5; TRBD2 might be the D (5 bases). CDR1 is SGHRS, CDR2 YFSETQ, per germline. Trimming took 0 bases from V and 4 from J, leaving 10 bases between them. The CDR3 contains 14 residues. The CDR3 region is CASSLEGGTETQYF. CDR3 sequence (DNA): TGCGCCAGCAGCTTGGAAGGAGGTACAGAGACCCAGTACTTC.

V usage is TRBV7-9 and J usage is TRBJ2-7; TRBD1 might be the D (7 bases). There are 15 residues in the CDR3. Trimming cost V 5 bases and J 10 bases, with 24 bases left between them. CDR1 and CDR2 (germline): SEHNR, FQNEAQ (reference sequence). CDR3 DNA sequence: TGTGCCAGCAGCACGATGCAGGGGGTAGCGGTCTTTCAGTACTTC. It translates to CASSTMQGVAVFQYF.

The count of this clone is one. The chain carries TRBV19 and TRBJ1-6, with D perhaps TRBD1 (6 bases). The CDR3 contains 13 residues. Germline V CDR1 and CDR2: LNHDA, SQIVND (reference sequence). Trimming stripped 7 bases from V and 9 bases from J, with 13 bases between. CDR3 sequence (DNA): TGTGCCAGTACCACGGACAGAACTTCACCCCTCCACTTT. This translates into CASTTDRTSPLHF.

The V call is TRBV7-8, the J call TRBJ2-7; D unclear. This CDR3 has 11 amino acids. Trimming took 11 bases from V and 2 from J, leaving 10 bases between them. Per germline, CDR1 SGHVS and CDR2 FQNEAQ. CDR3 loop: CALGPTYEQYF. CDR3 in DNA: TGTGCCTTGGGCCCCACCTACGAGCAGTACTTC.

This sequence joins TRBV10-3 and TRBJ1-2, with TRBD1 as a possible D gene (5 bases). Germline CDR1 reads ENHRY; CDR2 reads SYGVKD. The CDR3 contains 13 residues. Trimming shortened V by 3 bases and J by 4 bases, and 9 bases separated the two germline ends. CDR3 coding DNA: TGTGCCATCAGTGAAGACAGATCCTATGGCTACACCTTC. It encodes CAISEDRSYGYTF.

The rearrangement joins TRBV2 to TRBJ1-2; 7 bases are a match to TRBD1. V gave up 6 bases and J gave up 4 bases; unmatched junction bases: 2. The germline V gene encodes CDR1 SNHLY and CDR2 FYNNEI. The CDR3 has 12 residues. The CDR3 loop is CASRRDSYGYTF. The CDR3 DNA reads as TGTGCCAGCAGACGGGACAGCTATGGCTACACCTTC.

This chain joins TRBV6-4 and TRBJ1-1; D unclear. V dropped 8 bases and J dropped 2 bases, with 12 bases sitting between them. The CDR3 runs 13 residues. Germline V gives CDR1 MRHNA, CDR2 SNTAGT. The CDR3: CASSQQLNTEAFF. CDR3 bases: TGTGCCAGCTCGCAACAGCTTAACACTGAAGCTTTCTTT.

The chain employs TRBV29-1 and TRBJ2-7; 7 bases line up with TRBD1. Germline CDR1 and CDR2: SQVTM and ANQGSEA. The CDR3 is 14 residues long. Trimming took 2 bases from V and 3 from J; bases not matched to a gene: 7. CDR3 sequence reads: CSVEMTGKGYEQYF. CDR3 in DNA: TGCAGCGTTGAAATGACAGGGAAGGGCTACGAGCAGTACTTC.

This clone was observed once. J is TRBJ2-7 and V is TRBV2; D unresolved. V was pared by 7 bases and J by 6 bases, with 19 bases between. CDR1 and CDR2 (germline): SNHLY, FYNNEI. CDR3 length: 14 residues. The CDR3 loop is CASILRSLASEQYF. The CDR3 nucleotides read TGTGCCAGCATCCTGCGGAGCCTGGCGAGCGAGCAGTACTTC.